This TCR beta chain was identified during a study of spatial heterogeneity in lung cancer. The study, taken as a whole, reports: How many expanded intratumoral alpha and beta TCRs were present tracked the tumor mutation count, which was a count of nonsynonymous mutations.

A single record per CDR3 protein comes from TCRdb applying MiXCR to the 5' RACE reads. This table has more than 10,000 distinct CDR3 sequences, 13% to 15% appearing once. Germline loops: CDR1 MDHEN, CDR2 SYDVKM. CDR3 size: 15 residues. V was pared by 5 bases and J by 8 bases, with 18 bases between. The time point here: sample taken at primary tumor resection. This clonotype occurred many times. The antigen remains unidentified. The chain couples TRBV28 to TRBJ1-4; D gene uncertain. Sequenced here: lung tumor tissue, sampled at surgery. This TCR derives from a male donor with early-stage non-small cell lung cancer. Here the CDR3 reads CASSPPQFILEKLFF. In nucleotides, the CDR3 is TGTGCCAGCAGTCCGCCTCAGTTCATCCTAGAAAAACTGTTTTTT.